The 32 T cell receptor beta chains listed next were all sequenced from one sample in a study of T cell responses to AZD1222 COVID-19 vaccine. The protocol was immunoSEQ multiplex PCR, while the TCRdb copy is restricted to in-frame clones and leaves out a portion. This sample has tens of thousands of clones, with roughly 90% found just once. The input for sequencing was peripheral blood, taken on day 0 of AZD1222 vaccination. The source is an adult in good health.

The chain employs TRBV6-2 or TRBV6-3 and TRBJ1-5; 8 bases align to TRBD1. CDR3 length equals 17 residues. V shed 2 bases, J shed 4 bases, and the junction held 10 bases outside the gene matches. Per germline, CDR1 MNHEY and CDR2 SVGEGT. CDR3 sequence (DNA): TGTGCCAGCAGTTACGGCCTACAGGGGGGATGGAATCAGCCCCAGCATTTT. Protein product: CASSYGLQGGWNQPQHF.

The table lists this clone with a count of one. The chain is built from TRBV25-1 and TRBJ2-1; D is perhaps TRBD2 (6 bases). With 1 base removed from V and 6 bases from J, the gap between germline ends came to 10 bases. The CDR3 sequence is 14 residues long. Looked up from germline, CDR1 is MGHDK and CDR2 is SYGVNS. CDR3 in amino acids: CASSEWWRVNEQFF. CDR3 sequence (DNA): TGTGCCAGCAGTGAATGGTGGAGGGTCAATGAGCAGTTCTTC.

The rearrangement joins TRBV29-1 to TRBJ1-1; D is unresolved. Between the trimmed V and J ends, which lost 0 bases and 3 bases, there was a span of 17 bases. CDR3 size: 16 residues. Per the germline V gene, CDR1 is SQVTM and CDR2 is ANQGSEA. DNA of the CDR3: TGCAGCGTTGAAGATGGCCGGAGGACTTCGGACACTGAAGCTTTCTTT. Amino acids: CSVEDGRRTSDTEAFF.

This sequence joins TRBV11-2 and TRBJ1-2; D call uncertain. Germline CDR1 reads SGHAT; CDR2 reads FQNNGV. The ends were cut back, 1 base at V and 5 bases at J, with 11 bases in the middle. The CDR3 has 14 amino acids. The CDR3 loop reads CASSLAGRRYGYTF. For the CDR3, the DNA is TGTGCCAGCAGCTTAGCCGGCAGGAGATATGGCTACACCTTC. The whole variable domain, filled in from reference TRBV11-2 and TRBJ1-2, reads EAGVAQSPRYKIIEKRQSVAFWCNPISGHATLYWYQQILGQGPKLLIQFQNNGVVDDSQLPKDRFSAERLKGVDSTLKIQPAKLEDSAVYLCASSLAGRRYGYTFGSGTRLTVV.

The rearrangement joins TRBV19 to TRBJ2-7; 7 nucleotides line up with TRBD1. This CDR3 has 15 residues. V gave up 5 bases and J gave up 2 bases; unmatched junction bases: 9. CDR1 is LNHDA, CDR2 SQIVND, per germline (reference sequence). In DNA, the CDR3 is TGTGCCAGTAGTCCCTCCATGACAGGGACCTACGAGCAGTACTTC. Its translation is CASSPSMTGTYEQYF. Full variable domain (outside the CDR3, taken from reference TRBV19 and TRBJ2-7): DGGITQSPKYLFRKEGQNVTLSCEQNLNHDAMYWYRQDPGQGLRLIYYSQIVNDFQKGDIAEGYSVSREKKESFPLTVTSAQKNPTAFYLCASSPSMTGTYEQYFGPGTRLTVT.

The CDR3 nucleotides are TGTGCCACCAGTGATTTGTACAGGGGACAAGAGACCCAGTACTTC. This gives the protein CATSDLYRGQETQYF. This chain uses TRBV24-1 with TRBJ2-5; 7 positions agree with TRBD1. Trimming took 0 bases from V and 2 from J; bases not matched to a gene: 2. Germline CDR1 and CDR2: KGHDR and SFDVKD. This CDR3 is 15 amino acids long.

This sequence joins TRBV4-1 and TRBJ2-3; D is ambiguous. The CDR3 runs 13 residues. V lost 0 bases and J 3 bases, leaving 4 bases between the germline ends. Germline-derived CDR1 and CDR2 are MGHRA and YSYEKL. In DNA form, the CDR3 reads TGCGCCAGCAGCCAAGAACGGACAGATACGCAGTATTTT. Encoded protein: CASSQERTDTQYF.

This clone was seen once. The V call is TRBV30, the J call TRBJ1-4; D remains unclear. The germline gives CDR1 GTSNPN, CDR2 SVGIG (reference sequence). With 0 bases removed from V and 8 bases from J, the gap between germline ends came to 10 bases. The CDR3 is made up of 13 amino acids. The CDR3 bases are TGTGCCTGGAGTGTACGCACGGGGGAAAAACTGTTTTTT. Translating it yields CAWSVRTGEKLFF.

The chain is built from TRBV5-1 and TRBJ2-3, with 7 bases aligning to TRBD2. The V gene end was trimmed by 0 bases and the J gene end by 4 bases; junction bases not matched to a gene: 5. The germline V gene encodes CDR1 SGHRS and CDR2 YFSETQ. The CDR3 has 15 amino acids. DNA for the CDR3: TGCGCCAGCAGCTTGGAGGGGCGGGAGTCAGATACGCAGTATTTT. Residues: CASSLEGRESDTQYF.

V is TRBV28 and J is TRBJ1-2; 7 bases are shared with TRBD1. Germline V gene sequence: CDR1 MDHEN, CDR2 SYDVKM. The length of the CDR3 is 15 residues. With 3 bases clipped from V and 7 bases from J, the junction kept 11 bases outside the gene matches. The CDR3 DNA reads TGTGCCAGCAGTTTCCCCGGGAGGGGGCTAGGTGGCTACACCTTC. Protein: CASSFPGRGLGGYTF.

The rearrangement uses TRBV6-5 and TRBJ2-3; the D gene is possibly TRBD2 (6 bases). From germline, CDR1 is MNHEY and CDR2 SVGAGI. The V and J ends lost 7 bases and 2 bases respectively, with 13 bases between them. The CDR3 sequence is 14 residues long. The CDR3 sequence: CASTLARNTDTQYF. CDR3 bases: TGTGCCAGCACTCTAGCGAGGAACACAGATACGCAGTATTTT.

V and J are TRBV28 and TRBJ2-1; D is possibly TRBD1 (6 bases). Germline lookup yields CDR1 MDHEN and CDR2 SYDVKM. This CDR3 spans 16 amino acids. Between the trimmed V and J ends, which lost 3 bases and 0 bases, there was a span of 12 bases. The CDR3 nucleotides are TGTGCCAGCAGTTTCCAGGGGTTGGGCTCCTACAATGAGCAGTTCTTC. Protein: CASSFQGLGSYNEQFF.

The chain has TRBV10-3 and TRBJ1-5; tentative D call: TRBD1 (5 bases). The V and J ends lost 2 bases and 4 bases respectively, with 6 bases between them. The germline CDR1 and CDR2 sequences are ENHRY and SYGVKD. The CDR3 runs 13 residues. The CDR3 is CAISEGGNQPQHF. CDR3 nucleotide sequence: TGTGCCATCAGTGAGGGGGGGAATCAGCCCCAGCATTTT.

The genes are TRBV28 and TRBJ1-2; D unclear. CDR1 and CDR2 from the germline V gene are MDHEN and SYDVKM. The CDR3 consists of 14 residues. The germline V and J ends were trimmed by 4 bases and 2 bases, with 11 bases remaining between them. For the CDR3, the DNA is TGTGCCAGCAGTTCGACGGGATCAAACTATGGCTACACCTTC. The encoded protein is CASSSTGSNYGYTF.

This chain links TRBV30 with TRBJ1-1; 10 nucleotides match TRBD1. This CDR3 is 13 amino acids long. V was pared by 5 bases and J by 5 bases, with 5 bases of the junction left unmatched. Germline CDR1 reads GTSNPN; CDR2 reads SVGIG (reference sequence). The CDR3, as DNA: TGTGCCTGGGGGACAGGGGTACGAACTGAAGCTTTCTTT. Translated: CAWGTGVRTEAFF.

CDR3 sequence: CAVGAPGELFF. The CDR3 DNA reads as TGTGCCGTTGGGGCACCCGGGGAGCTGTTTTTT. The chain joins TRBV27 to TRBJ2-2, with D possibly matching TRBD1 (5 bases). V was clipped by 11 bases and J by 6 bases, with 10 bases between them. Germline CDR1 MNHEY, CDR2 SMNVEV (reference sequence). The CDR3 has 11 residues.

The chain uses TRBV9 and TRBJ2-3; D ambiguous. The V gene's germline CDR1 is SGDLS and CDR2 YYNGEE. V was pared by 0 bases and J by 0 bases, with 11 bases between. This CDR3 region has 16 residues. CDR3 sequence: CASSVEGGTSTDTQYF. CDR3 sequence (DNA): TGTGCCAGCAGCGTAGAGGGCGGAACTAGCACAGATACGCAGTATTTT.

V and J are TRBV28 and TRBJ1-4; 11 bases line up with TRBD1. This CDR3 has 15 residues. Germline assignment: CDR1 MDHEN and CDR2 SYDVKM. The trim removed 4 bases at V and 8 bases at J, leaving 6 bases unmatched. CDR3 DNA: TGTGCCAGCAGTTCCCCCGGGACAGGGGGAGAAAAACTGTTTTTT. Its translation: CASSSPGTGGEKLFF.

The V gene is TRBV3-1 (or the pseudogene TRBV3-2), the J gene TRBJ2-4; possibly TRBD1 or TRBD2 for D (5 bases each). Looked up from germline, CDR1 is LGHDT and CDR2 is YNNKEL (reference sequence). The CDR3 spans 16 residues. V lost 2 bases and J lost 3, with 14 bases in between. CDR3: CASSQNRDPGKNIQYF. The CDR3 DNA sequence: TGTGCCAGCAGCCAAAACCGGGACCCGGGCAAAAACATTCAGTACTTC.

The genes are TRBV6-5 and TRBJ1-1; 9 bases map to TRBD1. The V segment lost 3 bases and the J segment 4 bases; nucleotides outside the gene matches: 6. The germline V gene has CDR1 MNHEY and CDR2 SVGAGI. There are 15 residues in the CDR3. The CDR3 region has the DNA TGTGCCAGCAGTTATGGGACAGGGAAGGGCACTGAAGCTTTCTTT. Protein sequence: CASSYGTGKGTEAFF.

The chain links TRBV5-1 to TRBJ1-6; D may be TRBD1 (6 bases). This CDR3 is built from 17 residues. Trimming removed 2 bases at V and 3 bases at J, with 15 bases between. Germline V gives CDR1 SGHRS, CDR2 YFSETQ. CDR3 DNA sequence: TGCGCCAGCAGCTTAAGGGCAGGGGAAGTCTATAATTCACCCCTCCACTTT. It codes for CASSLRAGEVYNSPLHF.

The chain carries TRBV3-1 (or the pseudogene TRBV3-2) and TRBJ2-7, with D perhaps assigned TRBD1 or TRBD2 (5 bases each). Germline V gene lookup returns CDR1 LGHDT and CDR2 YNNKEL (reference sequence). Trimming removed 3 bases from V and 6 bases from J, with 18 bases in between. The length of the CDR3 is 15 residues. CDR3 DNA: TGTGCCAGCAGCCACCTCCCGAGGGGTAGCGCCGAGCAGTACTTC. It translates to CASSHLPRGSAEQYF.

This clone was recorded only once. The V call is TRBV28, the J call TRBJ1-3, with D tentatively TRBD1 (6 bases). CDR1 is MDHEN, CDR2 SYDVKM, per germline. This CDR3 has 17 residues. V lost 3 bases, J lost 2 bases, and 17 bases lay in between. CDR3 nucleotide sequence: TGTGCCAGCAGTTTTCCGGTCGTCAGGGGAGCTGGAAACACCATATATTTT. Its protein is CASSFPVVRGAGNTIYF.

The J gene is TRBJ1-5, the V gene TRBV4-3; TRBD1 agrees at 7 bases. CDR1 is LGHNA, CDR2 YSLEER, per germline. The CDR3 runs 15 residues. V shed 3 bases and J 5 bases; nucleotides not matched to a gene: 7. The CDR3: CASSQETGFHQPQHF. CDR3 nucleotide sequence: TGCGCCAGCAGCCAGGAGACAGGGTTCCATCAGCCCCAGCATTTT.

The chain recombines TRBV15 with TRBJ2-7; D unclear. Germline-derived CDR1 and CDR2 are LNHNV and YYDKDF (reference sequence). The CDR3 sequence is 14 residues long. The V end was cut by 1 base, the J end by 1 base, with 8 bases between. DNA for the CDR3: TGTGCCACCAGCAGAGGTGGTGATTCCTACGAGCAGTACTTC. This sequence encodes CATSRGGDSYEQYF.

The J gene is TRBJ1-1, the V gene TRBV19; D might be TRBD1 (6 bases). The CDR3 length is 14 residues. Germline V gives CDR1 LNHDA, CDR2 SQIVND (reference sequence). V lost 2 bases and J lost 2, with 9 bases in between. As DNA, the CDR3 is TGTGCCAGTAGTATAACCAGGGGAAACACTGAAGCTTTCTTT. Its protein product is CASSITRGNTEAFF.

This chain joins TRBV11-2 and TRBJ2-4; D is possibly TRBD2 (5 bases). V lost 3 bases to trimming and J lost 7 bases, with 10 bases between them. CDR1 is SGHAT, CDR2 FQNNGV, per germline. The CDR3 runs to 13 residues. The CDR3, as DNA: TGTGCCAGCAGCTTCGGACTTTCTAACATTCAGTACTTC. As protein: CASSFGLSNIQYF.

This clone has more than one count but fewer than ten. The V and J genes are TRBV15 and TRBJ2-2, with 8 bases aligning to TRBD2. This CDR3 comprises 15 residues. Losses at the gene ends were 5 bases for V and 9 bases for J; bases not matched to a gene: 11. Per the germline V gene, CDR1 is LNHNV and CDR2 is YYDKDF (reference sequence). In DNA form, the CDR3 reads TGTGCCACCAGCCGAGGAAAAAGCGGGAGCAGGGAGCTGTTTTTT. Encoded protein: CATSRGKSGSRELFF.

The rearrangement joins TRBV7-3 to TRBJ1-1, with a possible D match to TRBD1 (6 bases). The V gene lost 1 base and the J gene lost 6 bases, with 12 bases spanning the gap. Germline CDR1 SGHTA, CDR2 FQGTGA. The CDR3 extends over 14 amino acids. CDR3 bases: TGTGCCAGCAGCTTAAGGGGGGGCTTGGCTGAAGCTTTCTTT. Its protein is CASSLRGGLAEAFF. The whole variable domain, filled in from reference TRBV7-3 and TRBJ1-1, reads GAGVSQTPSNKVTEKGKYVELRCDPISGHTALYWYRQSLGQGPEFLIYFQGTGAADDSGLPNDRFFAVRPEGSVSTLKIQRTERGDSAVYLCASSLRGGLAEAFFGQGTRLTVV.

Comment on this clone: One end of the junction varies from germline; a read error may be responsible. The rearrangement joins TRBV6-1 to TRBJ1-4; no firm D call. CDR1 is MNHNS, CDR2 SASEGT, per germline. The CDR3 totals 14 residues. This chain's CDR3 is CASSQAPRSEKLFF. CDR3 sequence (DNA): TGTGCCAGCAGTCAAGCGCCCCGGAGTGAAAAACTGTTTTTT.

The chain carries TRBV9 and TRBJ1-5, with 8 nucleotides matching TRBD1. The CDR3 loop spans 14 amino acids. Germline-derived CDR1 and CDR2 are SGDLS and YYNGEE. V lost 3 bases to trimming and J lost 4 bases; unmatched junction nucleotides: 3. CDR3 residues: CASSATGDNQPQHF. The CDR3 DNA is TGTGCCAGCAGCGCGACAGGGGATAATCAGCCCCAGCATTTT.

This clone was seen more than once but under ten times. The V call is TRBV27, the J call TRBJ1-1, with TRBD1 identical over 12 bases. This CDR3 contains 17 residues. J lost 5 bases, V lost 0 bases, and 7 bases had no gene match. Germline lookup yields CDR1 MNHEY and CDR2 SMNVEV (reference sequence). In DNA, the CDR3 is TGTGCCAGCAGTTTATCATGGGACAGGGGGCGCGGGACTGAAGCTTTCTTT. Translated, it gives CASSLSWDRGRGTEAFF.